The source of this T cell receptor beta chain is a study of cytomegalovirus exposure and HLA in healthy donors. Researchers ran the PCR with 60 Vbeta and 13 Jbeta primers. Libraries were prepared by immunoSEQ multiplex PCR; TCRdb keeps only in-frame clonotypes and omits some of them. The sample consists of some 40,000 clones, around 82% of them appearing once. V was pared by 3 bases and J by 0 bases, with 10 bases of the junction left unmatched. The germline gives CDR1 SGHNT, CDR2 YYREEE (reference sequence). CDR3 length equals 17 residues. The sequence derives from a woman between 18 and 29 years old in good health and CMV-seropositive. This chain connects TRBV5-4 to TRBJ2-3; 7 bases fit TRBD2. The sequencing input was PBMCs. CDR3 sequence: CASSSPRWGGSTDTQYF. The CDR3 DNA is TGTGCCAGCAGCTCCCCTCGCTGGGGGGGGAGCACAGATACGCAGTATTTT.